This entry concerns a single T cell receptor beta chain. These data come from a study of CD8 T cells in Susac syndrome. Random hexamers were used to reverse transcribe an amount of roughly 0.5 to 1 ug RNA. TCRdb reprocessed the immunoSEQ multiplex PCR reads via MiXCR and lists one record per CDR3 protein. The table lists approximately 160,000 distinct CDR3 sequences, approximately 94% of them singletons. Per germline, CDR1 SGDLS and CDR2 YYNGEE. CDR3 size: 14 residues. The V end lost 0 bases, the J end lost 2 bases, and 8 bases lay between the germline ends. Specimen: CD4+ T cells from PBMCs. The clonotype comes from a human donor with multiple sclerosis. The chain links TRBV9 to TRBJ1-1; no reliable D call. CDR3 sequence reads: CASSVGSENTEAFF. The CDR3 DNA reads as TGTGCCAGCAGCGTAGGGTCGGAAAACACTGAAGCTTTCTTT.